Shown below are 15 T cell receptor beta chains from a single sample sequenced in a study of Ad26.COV2.S vaccination and SARS-CoV-2 variants. The method was immunoSEQ multiplex PCR; TCRdb's version includes in-frame clones alone and lacks a portion of them. The sample shows over 110,000 clones, roughly 85% of them seen only once. Sequenced here: peripheral blood, sampled after recovery from COVID-19. These receptors all stem from a human donor who had recovered from COVID-19.

V is TRBV10-1 and J is TRBJ2-4; D is undetermined. V was pared by 5 bases and J by 0 bases, with 8 bases between. The CDR3 extends over 14 amino acids. Germline CDR1 and CDR2: WNHNN and SYGVQD (reference sequence). The CDR3 is CASSSDLAKNIQYF. As DNA, the CDR3 is TGCGCCAGCAGTTCGGACCTAGCCAAAAACATTCAGTACTTC.

The V and J genes are TRBV6-6 and TRBJ1-5; possibly TRBD1 for D (5 bases). V lost 0 bases and J 2 bases, leaving 8 bases between the germline ends. Germline CDR1 MNHNY, CDR2 SVGAGI (reference sequence). This CDR3 contains 15 residues. CDR3 in amino acids: CASSYSGVGNQPQHF. The CDR3 region has the DNA TGTGCCAGCAGTTACTCGGGGGTTGGCAATCAGCCCCAGCATTTT.

This clone appeared once. As DNA, the CDR3 is TGTGCCAGCAGCTTAGAATACGGTGAAGCTTTCTTT. Encoded protein: CASSLEYGEAFF. The chain recombines TRBV7-9 with TRBJ1-1; no firm D call. This CDR3 contains 12 residues. Trimming took off 1 base at V and 7 bases at J, with 7 bases between the two ends. Germline-derived CDR1 and CDR2 are SEHNR and FQNEAQ (reference sequence).

The rearrangement joins TRBV7-8 to TRBJ1-2; D gene uncertain. V lost 5 bases and J 4 bases, leaving 14 bases between the germline ends. The CDR3 loop spans 14 amino acids. Germline CDR1 reads SGHVS; CDR2 reads FQNEAQ. This CDR3 is CASSRNERTYGYTF. In nucleotides, the CDR3 is TGTGCCAGCAGCCGCAACGAACGGACCTATGGCTACACCTTC.

CDR3 in DNA: TGTGCCAGTAGTATTATGGCCGCCGGTGGCAATCAGCCCCAGCATTTT. It yields the protein CASSIMAAGGNQPQHF. The rearrangement links TRBV19 to TRBJ1-5; D uncertain. V was trimmed by 3 bases and J by 2 bases, leaving 14 bases between them. The CDR3 loop spans 16 amino acids. From germline, CDR1 is LNHDA and CDR2 SQIVND (reference sequence).

The V and J genes are TRBV19 and TRBJ1-4; the D is unclear. V was shortened by 4 bases and J by 3 bases, with 18 bases between the two germline ends. The CDR3 runs 17 residues. Germline V CDR1 and CDR2: LNHDA, SQIVND (reference sequence). The CDR3 here is CASSTRTGVSANEKLFF. The CDR3 nucleotides are TGTGCCAGTAGTACCCGGACGGGTGTGAGTGCTAATGAAAAACTGTTTTTT. The whole variable domain, filled in from reference TRBV19 and TRBJ1-4, reads DGGITQSPKYLFRKEGQNVTLSCEQNLNHDAMYWYRQDPGQGLRLIYYSQIVNDFQKGDIAEGYSVSREKKESFPLTVTSAQKNPTAFYLCASSTRTGVSANEKLFFGSGTQLSVL.

This clone has more than one count but fewer than ten. This chain uses TRBV13 with TRBJ1-5; D ambiguous. The CDR3 extends over 15 amino acids. V was clipped by 2 bases and J by 0 bases, with 8 bases between them. Germline CDR1 and CDR2: PRHDT and FYEKMQ (reference sequence). The CDR3 is CASSLRGGSNQPQHF. The CDR3 DNA sequence: TGTGCCAGCAGCTTACGAGGAGGTAGCAATCAGCCCCAGCATTTT.

The gene calls are TRBV9 and TRBJ2-3; possible D gene TRBD1, 5 bases. The CDR3 spans 16 residues. The V gene's germline CDR1 is SGDLS and CDR2 YYNGEE. V gave up 3 bases and J gave up 4 bases, with 18 bases separating them. Here the CDR3 DNA reads TGTGCCAGCAGCGCGTCAGGCAGGGTGGGTTCAGATACGCAGTATTTT. Encoded protein: CASSASGRVGSDTQYF.

The CDR3 DNA sequence: TGCGCCAGCAGCTTGGCGGCAGGTGGCAACTATGGCTACACCTTC. Encoded protein: CASSLAAGGNYGYTF. The chain couples TRBV5-1 to TRBJ1-2; D gene uncertain. Germline V gene sequence: CDR1 SGHRS, CDR2 YFSETQ. This CDR3 region has 15 residues. V gave up 0 bases and J gave up 2 bases, with 11 bases separating them.

The chain employs TRBV5-4 and TRBJ1-2; perhaps TRBD1 as D (6 bases). The CDR3 spans 16 residues. Germline-derived CDR1 and CDR2 are SGHNT and YYREEE (reference sequence). Between the trimmed V and J ends, which lost 0 bases and 5 bases, there was a span of 17 bases. The CDR3 nucleotides read TGTGCCAGCAGCTTGGAAACAGGGAGGGGGATTTATGGCTACACCTTC. Its translation: CASSLETGRGIYGYTF.

The genes are TRBV11-2 and TRBJ1-2; D call uncertain. V was pared by 7 bases and J by 5 bases, with 17 bases between. The germline gives CDR1 SGHAT, CDR2 FQNNGV. This CDR3 comprises 14 residues. The CDR3 sequence: CASTDEIGRYGYTF. The CDR3, as DNA: TGTGCCAGCACTGACGAAATCGGCAGATATGGCTACACCTTC. Based on the CDR3 plus reference TRBV11-2 and TRBJ1-2, the full variable domain is EAGVAQSPRYKIIEKRQSVAFWCNPISGHATLYWYQQILGQGPKLLIQFQNNGVVDDSQLPKDRFSAERLKGVDSTLKIQPAKLEDSAVYLCASTDEIGRYGYTFGSGTRLTVV.

The CDR3 reads CASKGTGLVEQFF. The CDR3 DNA sequence: TGTGCCAGCAAAGGGACAGGGCTTGTTGAGCAGTTCTTC. V gene TRBV28 combines with J gene TRBJ2-1; 9 positions match TRBD1. The J segment lost 9 bases and the V segment lost 7 bases, leaving 7 bases of the junction unmatched. Germline V gene data show CDR1 as MDHEN and CDR2 as SYDVKM. This CDR3 contains 13 residues. Filled out from reference TRBV28 and TRBJ2-1, the complete variable domain reads DVKVTQSSRYLVKRTGEKVFLECVQDMDHENMFWYRQDPGLGLRLIYFSYDVKMKEKGDIPEGYSVSREKKERFSLILESASTNQTSMYLCASKGTGLVEQFFGPGTRLTVL.

This clone has a handful of counts. Relative to the germline gene, one junction end is altered; a read error may explain this. The chain is built from TRBV5-1 and TRBJ1-1; 8 bases are shared with TRBD1. CDR3 length: 13 residues. Germline V CDR1 and CDR2: SGHRS, YFSETQ. Here the CDR3 reads CAGRGPRDTEAFF. DNA for the CDR3: TGCGCCGGCAGGGGGCCACGAGACACTGAAGCTTTCTTT.

The chain joins TRBV2 to TRBJ2-5; 8 bases line up with TRBD1. Germline CDR1 SNHLY, CDR2 FYNNEI. V dropped 6 bases and J dropped 3; count of bases not matched to a gene: 6. The CDR3 consists of 14 residues. CDR3 protein: CASSFDRGKETQYF. The CDR3 DNA is TGTGCCAGCAGCTTCGACAGGGGAAAAGAGACCCAGTACTTC.

The chain has TRBV2 and TRBJ2-1; TRBD2 might be the D (6 bases). Trimming cost V 8 bases and J 4 bases, with 9 bases left between them. The CDR3 loop spans 12 amino acids. CDR1 and CDR2 (germline): SNHLY, FYNNEI. CDR3 sequence (DNA): TGTGCCAGCGGGACTTGGTACAATGAGCAGTTCTTC. Protein product: CASGTWYNEQFF.